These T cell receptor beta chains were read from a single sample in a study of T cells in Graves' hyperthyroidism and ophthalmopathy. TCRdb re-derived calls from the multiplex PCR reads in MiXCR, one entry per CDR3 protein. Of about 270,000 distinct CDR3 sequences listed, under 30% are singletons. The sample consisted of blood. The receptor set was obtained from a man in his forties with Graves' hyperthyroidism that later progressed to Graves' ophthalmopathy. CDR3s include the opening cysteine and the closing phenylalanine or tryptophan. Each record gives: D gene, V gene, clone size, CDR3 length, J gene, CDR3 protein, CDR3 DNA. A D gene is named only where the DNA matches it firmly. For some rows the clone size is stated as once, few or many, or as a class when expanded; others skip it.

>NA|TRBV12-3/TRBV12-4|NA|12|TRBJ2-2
CASSRLAGELFF
TGTGCCAGCAGTCGACTAGCCGGGGAGCTGTTTTTT
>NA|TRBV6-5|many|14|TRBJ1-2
CASSYSPDGGGYTF
TGTGCCAGCAGTTACTCTCCGGACGGCGGGGGCTACACCTTC
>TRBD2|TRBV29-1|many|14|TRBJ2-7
CSVEKTSGSYEQYF
TGCAGCGTTGAGAAGACTAGCGGGAGCTACGAGCAGTACTTC
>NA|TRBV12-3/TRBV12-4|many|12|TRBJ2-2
CASSLGSGELFF
TGTGCCAGCAGTTTAGGGTCCGGGGAGCTGTTTTTT
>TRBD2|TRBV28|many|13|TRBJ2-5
CATRTSGKGTQYF
TGTGCCACCCGGACTAGCGGGAAAGGGACCCAGTACTTC
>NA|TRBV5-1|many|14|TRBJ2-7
CASSLQGESYEQYF
TGCGCCAGCAGCTTACAGGGCGAATCCTACGAGCAGTACTTC
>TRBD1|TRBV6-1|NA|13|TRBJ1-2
CASNQGAGYGYTF
TGTGCCAGCAATCAGGGGGCTGGGTATGGCTACACCTTC
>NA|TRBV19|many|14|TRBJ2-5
CASSTPRGSETQYF
TGTGCCAGTAGTACCCCCCGGGGCTCGGAGACCCAGTACTTC
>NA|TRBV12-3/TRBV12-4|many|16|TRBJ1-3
CASSTLYRRTGNTIYF
TGTGCCAGCAGTACCCTATACAGACGTACTGGAAACACCATATATTTT
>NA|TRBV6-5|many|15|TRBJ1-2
CASSLRADGVYGYTF
TGTGCCAGCAGTTTACGGGCCGACGGAGTCTATGGCTACACCTTC
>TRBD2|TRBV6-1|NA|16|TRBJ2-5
CASSRTSGRFQETQYF
TGTGCCAGCAGTCGGACTAGCGGGAGGTTCCAAGAGACCCAGTACTTC
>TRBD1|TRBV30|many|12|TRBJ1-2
CAWDRGLSGYTF
TGTGCCTGGGACAGGGGGTTATCTGGCTACACCTTC
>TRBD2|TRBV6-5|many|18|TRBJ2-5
CASQTGTSNLWGQETQYF
TGTGCAAGCCAAACCGGGACTAGTAACCTCTGGGGGCAAGAGACCCAGTACTTC
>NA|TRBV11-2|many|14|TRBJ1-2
CASSFRVKDYGYTF
TGTGCCAGCAGCTTTAGGGTCAAGGACTATGGCTACACCTTC
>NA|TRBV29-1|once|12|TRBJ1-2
CSVEVQVGGYTF
TGCAGCGTTGAAGTCCAGGTCGGCGGCTACACCTTC
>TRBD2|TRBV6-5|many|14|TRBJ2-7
CASKGLANPYEQYF
TGTGCCAGCAAGGGACTAGCGAATCCGTACGAGCAGTACTTC
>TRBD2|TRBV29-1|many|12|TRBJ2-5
CSAGTTQETQYF
TGCAGCGCCGGGACTACCCAAGAGACCCAGTACTTC
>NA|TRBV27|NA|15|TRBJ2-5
CASSLGRDIQETQYF
TGTGCCAGCAGTTTGGGCCGGGACATCCAAGAGACCCAGTACTTC
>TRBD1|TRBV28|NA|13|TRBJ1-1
CASSLVAGGSAFF
TGTGCCAGCAGTTTAGTGGCAGGGGGGTCAGCTTTCTTT
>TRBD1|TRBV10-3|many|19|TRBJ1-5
CAISESKSYNRGGHQPQHF
TGTGCCATCAGTGAGTCCAAATCTTACAACAGGGGCGGCCATCAGCCCCAGCATTTT
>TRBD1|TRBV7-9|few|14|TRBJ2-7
CASSHGTAWYEQYF
TGTGCCAGCAGCCATGGGACAGCCTGGTACGAGCAGTACTTC
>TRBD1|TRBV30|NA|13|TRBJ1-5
CAWSATGEQPQHF
TGTGCCTGGAGTGCCACAGGGGAACAGCCCCAGCATTTT
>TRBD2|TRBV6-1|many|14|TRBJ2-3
CANKLAENTDTQYF
TGTGCCAACAAACTAGCGGAAAACACAGATACGCAGTATTTT
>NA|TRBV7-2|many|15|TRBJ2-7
CASSLIGGLSYAQYF
TGTGCCAGCAGCCTCATAGGGGGTTTGTCCTACGCGCAGTACTTC
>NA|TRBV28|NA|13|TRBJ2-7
CASSPREPYEQYF
TGTGCCAGCAGTCCCCGTGAGCCCTACGAGCAGTACTTC
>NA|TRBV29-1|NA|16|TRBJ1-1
CSVEVPLGDPNTEAFF
TGCAGCGTTGAGGTCCCCTTAGGGGACCCTAACACTGAAGCTTTCTTT
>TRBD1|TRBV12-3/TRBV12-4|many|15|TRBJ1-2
CASSSPGQLGYGYTF
TGTGCCAGCAGTTCACCGGGACAGCTCGGATATGGCTACACCTTC
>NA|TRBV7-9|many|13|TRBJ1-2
CASSSGGGPGYTF
TGTGCCAGCAGCTCCGGGGGGGGGCCTGGCTACACCTTC